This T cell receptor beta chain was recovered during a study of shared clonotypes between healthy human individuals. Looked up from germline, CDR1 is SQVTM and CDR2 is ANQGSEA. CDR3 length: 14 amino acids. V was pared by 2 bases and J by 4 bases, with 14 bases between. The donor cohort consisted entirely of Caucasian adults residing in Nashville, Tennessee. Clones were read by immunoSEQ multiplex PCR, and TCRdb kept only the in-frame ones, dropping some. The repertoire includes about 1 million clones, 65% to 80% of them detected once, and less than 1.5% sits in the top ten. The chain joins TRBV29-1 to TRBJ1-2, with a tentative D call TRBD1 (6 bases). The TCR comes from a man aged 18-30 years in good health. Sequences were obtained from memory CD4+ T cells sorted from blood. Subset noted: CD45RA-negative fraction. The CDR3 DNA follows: TGCAGCGTTGAAAAGGCAGGGGCTGTCTATGGCTACACCTTC. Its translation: CSVEKAGAVYGYTF.